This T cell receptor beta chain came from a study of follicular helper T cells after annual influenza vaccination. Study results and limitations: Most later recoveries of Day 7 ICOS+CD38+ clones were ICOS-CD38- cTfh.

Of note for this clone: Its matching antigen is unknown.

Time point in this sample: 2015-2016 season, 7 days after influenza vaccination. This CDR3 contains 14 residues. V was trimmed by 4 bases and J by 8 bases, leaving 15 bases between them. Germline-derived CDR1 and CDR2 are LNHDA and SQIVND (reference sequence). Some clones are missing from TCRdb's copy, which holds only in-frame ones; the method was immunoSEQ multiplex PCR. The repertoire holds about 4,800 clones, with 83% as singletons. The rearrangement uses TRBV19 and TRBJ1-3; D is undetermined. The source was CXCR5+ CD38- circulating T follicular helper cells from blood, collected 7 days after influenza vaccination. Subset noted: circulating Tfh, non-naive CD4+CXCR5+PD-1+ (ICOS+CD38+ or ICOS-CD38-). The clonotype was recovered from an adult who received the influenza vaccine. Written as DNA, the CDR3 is TGTGCCAGTAGTACAGGTGCCCTCGACCACACCATATATTTT. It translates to CASSTGALDHTIYF.